The 13 T cell receptor beta chains below were found in one sample sequenced in a study of blood T cell repertoires in COVID-19. Only in-frame clones appear in the TCRdb table, and some are missing; sequencing was by immunoSEQ multiplex PCR. The table lists about 210,000 clones, about 86% of them singletons, with approximately 6.2% in the top ten. Sequencing input: peripheral blood. The receptors originated from a man between 60 and 75 years old who had recovered from COVID-19.

The CDR3 coding sequence is TGCGCCAGCAGGGGGCGCGATTCTAGCGGGAGCGATGAGCAGTTCTTC. Translation gives CASRGRDSSGSDEQFF. The rearrangement uses TRBV5-1 and TRBJ2-1; TRBD2 matches 10 bases. The junction had 13 bases not matched to a gene; V was cut back by 5 bases and J by 8 bases. The germline V gene encodes CDR1 SGHRS and CDR2 YFSETQ. CDR3 length: 16 residues.

The V gene is TRBV28, the J gene TRBJ2-7; the D gene is possibly TRBD1 (5 bases). Germline CDR1 is MDHEN and CDR2 is SYDVKM. The CDR3 contains 12 residues. Trimming removed 5 bases at V and 2 bases at J, with 7 bases between. The CDR3, as DNA: TGTGCCAGCAGTGCAGGGACCTACGAGCAGTACTTC. It yields the protein CASSAGTYEQYF. The full variable domain, rest sourced from reference TRBV28 and TRBJ2-7, is DVKVTQSSRYLVKRTGEKVFLECVQDMDHENMFWYRQDPGLGLRLIYFSYDVKMKEKGDIPEGYSVSREKKERFSLILESASTNQTSMYLCASSAGTYEQYFGPGTRLTVT.

The V and J genes are TRBV6-1 and TRBJ1-5, with D uncertain. The CDR3 is 15 residues long. CDR1 and CDR2 (germline): MNHNS, SASEGT. With 1 base removed from V and 4 bases from J, the gap between germline ends came to 11 bases. The CDR3 sequence is CASSEGRGRNQPQHF. CDR3 sequence (DNA): TGTGCCAGCAGTGAAGGACGAGGCAGAAATCAGCCCCAGCATTTT.

The sample holds one count of this clone. The chain carries TRBV6-6 and TRBJ1-1; possible D gene TRBD1, 6 bases. V gave up 4 bases and J gave up 0 bases, with 12 bases separating them. The length of the CDR3 is 15 residues. In germline, CDR1 is MNHNY, CDR2 SVGAGI (reference sequence). The CDR3 region is CASSFGTRLNTEAFF. CDR3 nucleotides: TGTGCCAGCAGTTTCGGGACAAGGCTGAACACTGAAGCTTTCTTT.

This chain uses TRBV7-9 with TRBJ1-1, with a weak D call TRBD1 (5 bases). This CDR3 comprises 14 residues. Trimming cost V 1 base and J 6 bases, with 12 bases left between them. Germline loops: CDR1 SEHNR, CDR2 FQNEAQ (reference sequence). This chain's CDR3 is CASSLGQGLSEAFF. The CDR3 DNA sequence: TGTGCCAGCAGCTTAGGTCAGGGTCTGTCTGAAGCTTTCTTT.

This clone was detected once. V is TRBV5-4 and J is TRBJ1-1; TRBD1 might be the D (5 bases). The V end lost 0 bases, the J end lost 3 bases, and 6 bases lay between the germline ends. Germline V gene lookup returns CDR1 SGHNT and CDR2 YYREEE (reference sequence). CDR3 size: 13 residues. This CDR3 reads CASSLVRDTEAFF. The CDR3 DNA sequence: TGTGCCAGCAGCTTGGTCAGGGACACTGAAGCTTTCTTT.

By share of the sample, this clone is medium-sized. The chain uses TRBV10-3 and TRBJ1-3, with TRBD1 as a possible D gene (6 bases). The CDR3 spans 18 residues. The V gene's germline CDR1 is ENHRY and CDR2 SYGVKD. Trimming left V 0 bases short and J 0 bases short, with 15 bases between. CDR3: CAISESVGAQSSGNTIYF. DNA of the CDR3: TGTGCCATCAGTGAGTCGGTGGGGGCCCAGAGCTCTGGAAACACCATATATTTT.

The rearrangement joins TRBV28 to TRBJ1-2; the D gene is possibly TRBD1 (6 bases). The CDR3 runs to 12 residues. In germline, CDR1 is MDHEN, CDR2 SYDVKM. Between the trimmed V and J ends, which lost 5 bases and 10 bases, there was a span of 14 bases. This CDR3 is CASSLQTGFYTF. The CDR3 DNA follows: TGTGCCAGCAGTCTCCAAACAGGGTTCTACACCTTC.

The DNA of the CDR3 is TGTGCCAGTAGTATCGGCCGGGGACTAGCGGGAGGCCTCCTCTACAATGAGCAGTTCTTC. Its translation is CASSIGRGLAGGLLYNEQFF. The V and J genes are TRBV19 and TRBJ2-1; the match to TRBD2 covers 15 bases. Germline V lookup: CDR1 LNHDA, CDR2 SQIVND (reference sequence). J was trimmed by 3 bases and V by 3 bases; bases with no gene match: 12. This CDR3 contains 20 residues.

J is TRBJ2-3 and V is TRBV29-1, with 8 nucleotides matching TRBD2. J was trimmed by 3 bases and V by 7 bases; bases with no gene match: 3. The CDR3 consists of 12 residues. CDR1 is SQVTM and CDR2 is ANQGSEA in the germline V gene. CDR3 sequence reads: CSGASGTDTQYF. DNA for the CDR3: TGCAGCGGGGCTAGCGGGACAGATACGCAGTATTTT.

This clone was counted a few times. V gene TRBV18 combines with J gene TRBJ1-6; D gene unclear. Germline CDR1 reads KGHSH; CDR2 reads LQKENI. The CDR3 runs 16 residues. The V gene lost 4 bases and the J gene lost 7 bases, with 17 bases spanning the gap. CDR3 bases: TGTGCCAGCTCACAATTCGAGCGGGCCGTGAATTCACCCCTCCACTTT. Protein product: CASSQFERAVNSPLHF.

This rearrangement joins TRBV18 to TRBJ2-7; tentative D call: TRBD2 (7 bases). Trimming shortened V by 3 bases and J by 5 bases, and 14 bases separated the two germline ends. CDR1 and CDR2 (germline): KGHSH, LQKENI. The CDR3 runs to 14 residues. CDR3 residues: CASSPREGENEQYF. The DNA of the CDR3 is TGTGCCAGCTCACCCAGGGAGGGGGAGAACGAGCAGTACTTC.

This rearrangement joins TRBV28 to TRBJ2-7; 10 bases fit TRBD2. The V and J ends lost 7 bases and 1 base, in that order; junction bases with no gene match: 7. Germline assignment: CDR1 MDHEN and CDR2 SYDVKM. The CDR3 is 15 residues long. DNA for the CDR3: TGTGCCAGCACACCTAGCGGGAGTCGGTCCTACGAGCAGTACTTC. It encodes CASTPSGSRSYEQYF.